What follows are 6 T cell receptor beta chains derived from one specimen sequenced in a study of cytomegalovirus exposure and HLA in healthy donors. Use of 60 Vbeta and 13 Jbeta primers characterized the PCR. Assay used: immunoSEQ multiplex PCR; TCRdb lists only in-frame clones, some missing. In the table there are fewer than 200,000 clones, about 80% of which are singletons. Input material: PBMCs. These receptors were collected from a man aged 18 to 30 in good health and CMV-seropositive.

This chain uses TRBV19 with TRBJ1-3; D may be TRBD1 (5 bases). The V gene's germline CDR1 is LNHDA and CDR2 SQIVND (reference sequence). The CDR3 length is 14 residues. V shed 3 bases and J shed 0 bases, with 6 bases lying between them. CDR3 sequence reads: CASSMGHSGNTIYF. The CDR3, as DNA: TGTGCCAGTAGTATGGGGCACTCTGGAAACACCATATATTTT.

The chain links TRBV5-1 to TRBJ2-1; 8 bases are a match to TRBD2. Germline lookup yields CDR1 SGHRS and CDR2 YFSETQ. Losses at the gene ends were 2 bases for V and 4 bases for J; bases not matched to a gene: 5. This CDR3 has 15 amino acids. The CDR3 coding sequence is TGCGCCAGCAGCTTACGGGAGGGCCTTTACAATGAGCAGTTCTTC. Protein sequence: CASSLREGLYNEQFF.

The chain carries TRBV29-1 and TRBJ1-2; D gene uncertain. The CDR3 length is 12 residues. V lost 1 base to trimming and J lost 7 bases, with 10 bases between them. Germline loops: CDR1 SQVTM, CDR2 ANQGSEA. The CDR3 DNA reads TGCAGCGTTGAAGTACTGCCAGGTGGCTACACCTTC. It specifies CSVEVLPGGYTF. The full variable domain, completed using reference TRBV29-1 and TRBJ1-2, is SAVISQKPSRDICQRGTSLTIQCQVDSQVTMMFWYRQQPGQSLTLIATANQGSEATYESGFVIDKFPISRPNLTFSTLTVSNMSPEDSSIYLCSVEVLPGGYTFGSGTRLTVV.

This clone showed up just once. The chain uses TRBV19 and TRBJ2-1; a possible D gene is TRBD1 (5 bases). The CDR3 runs to 13 residues. Germline V gene data show CDR1 as LNHDA and CDR2 as SQIVND (reference sequence). Trimming removed 6 bases at V and 10 bases at J, with 16 bases between. The CDR3 spells CASSFKAGQEQFF. The CDR3 nucleotides read TGTGCCAGTAGCTTCAAGGCTGGACAAGAGCAGTTCTTC.

This rearrangement joins TRBV4-2 to TRBJ1-2, with 9 bases aligning to TRBD1. Trimming cost V 1 base and J 8 bases; bases outside gene matches: 11. The CDR3 loop spans 16 amino acids. Per germline, CDR1 LGHNA and CDR2 YNFKEQ. The CDR3 region is CASSQVGGQGIEGYTF. CDR3 sequence (DNA): TGTGCCAGCAGCCAAGTAGGCGGACAGGGGATCGAGGGCTACACCTTC.

The chain joins TRBV29-1 to TRBJ1-3, with D perhaps matching TRBD1 (5 bases). CDR1 SQVTM and CDR2 ANQGSEA come from the germline V gene. The CDR3 has 14 residues. V was cut by 4 bases and J by 0 bases, with 10 bases left in between. Here the CDR3 reads CSVAEDISGNTIYF. CDR3 in DNA: TGCAGCGTTGCTGAGGACATCTCTGGAAACACCATATATTTT.